The 3 T cell receptor beta chains below were found in one sample sequenced in a study of blood T cell repertoires in COVID-19. Method: immunoSEQ multiplex PCR; TCRdb's copy keeps in-frame clones and lacks some. The sample has 370,000 or so clones; approximately 87% are singletons. Sequencing was performed on PBMCs or T cells enriched from blood (not recorded which). These receptors were collected from a man younger than 45 who had recovered from COVID-19.

The V and J genes are TRBV6-2 or TRBV6-3 and TRBJ2-7; unclear D gene. With 5 bases removed from V and 6 bases from J, the gap between germline ends came to 8 bases. The V gene's germline CDR1 is MNHEY and CDR2 SVGEGT. This CDR3 spans 11 amino acids. The chain's CDR3 is CASSPLFEQYF. The CDR3 bases are TGTGCCAGCAGTCCCCTTTTCGAGCAGTACTTC.

This clone occurred once. This sequence joins TRBV23-1 and TRBJ2-4; possibly TRBD1 for D (6 bases). TRBV23-1 is placed among ORFs of uncertain function. V was clipped by 4 bases and J by 5 bases, with 9 bases between them. This CDR3 has 13 residues. The chain's CDR3 is CASSRGGQNIQYF. In DNA, the CDR3 is TGCGCCAGCAGTCGAGGGGGTCAAAACATTCAGTACTTC.

The genes are TRBV30 and TRBJ1-4, with D possibly TRBD1 on 5 matching bases. This CDR3 spans 13 amino acids. The germline V gene encodes CDR1 GTSNPN and CDR2 SVGIG (reference sequence). V was pared by 6 bases and J by 6 bases, with 14 bases between. The CDR3 region has the DNA TGTGCCTGTTTATCTACGGGGGATGAAAAACTGTTTTTT. Protein: CACLSTGDEKLFF. Full variable domain (outside the CDR3, taken from reference TRBV30 and TRBJ1-4): SQTIHQWPATLVQPVGSPLSLECTVEGTSNPNLYWYRQAAGRGLQLLFYSVGIGQISSEVPQNLSASRPQDRQFILSSKKLLLSDSGFYLCACLSTGDEKLFFGSGTQLSVL.